A selection of T cell receptor beta chains follows, all from one sample in a study of OX40 agonist ivuxolimab in advanced cancers. TCRdb's table, derived via immunoSEQ multiplex PCR, lists solely in-frame clones and lacks some. This table holds fewer than 25,000 clones, 60% to 85% found once. The material sequenced was CD4+ or CD8+ T cells sorted from blood, taken in a trial of the OX40 agonist ivuxolimab. These receptors were collected from an adult with an advanced solid tumor such as melanoma, head and neck, liver or kidney cancer. The CDR3 runs from the conserved cysteine through the conserved F or W. The D gene is left open where the match is weak. Expanded clones get a size class; other rows say once, few or many, or leave the size out.

length	V	J	size	D	DNA	CDR3
15	TRBV7-2	TRBJ2-3	-	TRBD2	TGTGCCAGCAGCTTAGACGGCCGGGGGGGAGATACGCAGTATTTT	CASSLDGRGGDTQYF
15	TRBV10-3	TRBJ2-6	-	-	TGTGCCATCAGGGAACCAAACTCTGGGGCCAACGTCCTGACTTTC	CAIREPNSGANVLTF
13	TRBV28	TRBJ2-2	-	-	TGTGCCAGCAGTTACGGGAACACCGGGGAGCTGTTTTTT	CASSYGNTGELFF
14	TRBV10-1	TRBJ1-2	few	TRBD1	TGCGCCAGCAGTTGGACAGGAGATAACTATGGCTACACCTTC	CASSWTGDNYGYTF
13	TRBV13	TRBJ2-3	once	-	TGTGCCAGCAGTTCCATCTACACAGATACGCAGTATTTT	CASSSIYTDTQYF
15	TRBV4-1	TRBJ2-7	once	-	TGCGCTAGCAGCCAAGAGTCAAGGGACTCCTACGAGCAGTACTTC	CASSQESRDSYEQYF
14	TRBV5-1	TRBJ2-1	-	-	TGCGCCAGCAGCTTGAGGAGGGAGCCCAATGAGCAGTTCTTC	CASSLRREPNEQFF
14	TRBV19	TRBJ2-2	-	-	TGTGCCAGTACAAACGGACCCAGGGCCGGGGAGCTGTTTTTT	CASTNGPRAGELFF
14	TRBV7-8	TRBJ1-5	few	-	TGTGCCAGCAGCTTAAGGTTGGGGGCTCAGCCCCAGCATTTT	CASSLRLGAQPQHF
15	TRBV28	TRBJ2-5	-	-	TGTGCCAGCAGTTACGTAGACTCAATTTTGGAGACCCAGTACTTC	CASSYVDSILETQYF
14	TRBV9	TRBJ2-1	-	-	TGTGCCAGCAGCTCCCCCCAAATAGGGAATGAGCAGTTCTTC	CASSSPQIGNEQFF
15	TRBV4-1	TRBJ2-7	-	TRBD2	TGCGCCAGCAGCCAGGAAGGGAGGGAAACCTACGAGCAGTACTTC	CASSQEGRETYEQYF
12	TRBV6-5	TRBJ2-7	-	-	TGTGCCAGCAATGATGGGGCTTACGAGCAGTACTTC	CASNDGAYEQYF
12	TRBV28	TRBJ2-3	-	-	TGTGCCAGCAGTCCCCAGGGGGGGACGCAGTATTTT	CASSPQGGTQYF
15	TRBV13	TRBJ2-1	-	-	TGTGCCAGCAGCTTAGCCGGGGGAGTCTACAATGAGCAGTTCTTC	CASSLAGGVYNEQFF
13	TRBV7-9	TRBJ1-6	-	-	TGTGCCAGCAGCAACACGGAGAATTCACCCCTCCACTTT	CASSNTENSPLHF
16	TRBV11-2	TRBJ2-7	-	-	TGTGCCAGCAGCACGTCGGCGGGCTTAGCGTGGTACGAGCAGTACTTC	CASSTSAGLAWYEQYF
13	TRBV28	TRBJ2-7	-	-	TGTGCCAGCAGTTTATCCCCCCGTTACGAGCAGTACTTC	CASSLSPRYEQYF
15	TRBV7-3	TRBJ2-3	-	-	TGTGCCAGCAGCTCCCACCGACAGGGCACAGATACGCAGTATTTT	CASSSHRQGTDTQYF
13	TRBV6-6	TRBJ1-5	medium-sized	-	TGTGCCAGCATCGGGAAGCCAAATCAGCCCCAGCATTTT	CASIGKPNQPQHF
16	TRBV28	TRBJ2-3	-	-	TGTGCCAGCAGTGGCCAAGCTAGGAGGGCCACAGATACGCAGTATTTT	CASSGQARRATDTQYF
15	TRBV6-6	TRBJ2-3	once	TRBD2	TGTGCCAGCAGCGTACTAGCGGGGGGCACAGATACGCAGTATTTT	CASSVLAGGTDTQYF
16	TRBV9	TRBJ2-7	-	TRBD2	TGTGCCAGCAGCATCTCGAGGACTAGCGGGAGTCGAGAGCAGTACTTC	CASSISRTSGSREQYF
15	TRBV27	TRBJ2-1	-	TRBD1	TGTGCCAGCAGTTTACAACAGGGGGCTGGATATGAGCAGTTCTTC	CASSLQQGAGYEQFF
15	TRBV19	TRBJ1-1	-	TRBD1	TGTGCCAGTACCAGGGGGCGAGTTGGAAACACTGAAGCTTTCTTT	CASTRGRVGNTEAFF
17	TRBV7-8	TRBJ2-7	-	TRBD2	TGTGCCAGCAGCTTAGCCCTAAGTGTAGCGGGCTTGTACGAGCAGTACTTC	CASSLALSVAGLYEQYF
16	TRBV9	TRBJ1-4	-	-	TGTGCCAGCAGCGCCCCCGGATCCAGGGAAAGTGAAAAACTGTTTTTT	CASSAPGSRESEKLFF
15	TRBV6-6	TRBJ1-3	-	TRBD1	TGTGCCAGCAGTTGGGACAGGGGGCATGGAAACACCATATATTTT	CASSWDRGHGNTIYF
13	TRBV7-9	TRBJ2-7	few	TRBD2	TGTGCCAGCAGCCCCCCGGGAGGAGGCGAGCAGTACTTC	CASSPPGGGEQYF
11	TRBV5-4	TRBJ2-7	-	TRBD2	TGTGCCAGCACCTTAGGCGGGGGGTTGTACTTC	CASTLGGGLYF
16	TRBV11-2	TRBJ2-7	-	-	TGTGCCAGCAGCTCCCATCGCGGGGCCAGCTCCTACGAGCAGTACTTC	CASSSHRGASSYEQYF
13	TRBV6-5	TRBJ2-7	-	-	TGTGCCAGCACCTCGCCTGGTCTTTACGAGCAGTACTTC	CASTSPGLYEQYF
13	TRBV7-9	TRBJ1-2	-	-	TGTGCCAGCAGCCCAGTTAGATTCTATGGCTACACCTTC	CASSPVRFYGYTF
15	TRBV29-1	TRBJ2-2	-	TRBD1	TGCAGCGTCGGACATGGGACAGGGGACACCGGGGAGCTGTTTTTT	CSVGHGTGDTGELFF
14	TRBV19	TRBJ2-1	-	-	TGTGCCAGTAGTATTGGCACTTTGCACAATGAGCAGTTCTTC	CASSIGTLHNEQFF
15	TRBV7-9	TRBJ1-2	-	-	TGTGCCAGCAGCTTAGACTGGGGCGGCGACTATGGCTACACCTTC	CASSLDWGGDYGYTF
17	TRBV4-1	TRBJ1-3	-	-	TGCGCCAGCAGCCAAGGCTTCGGACAGCTCTCTGGAAACACCATATATTTT	CASSQGFGQLSGNTIYF
16	TRBV27	TRBJ1-5	-	-	TGTGCCAGCAGTTTGACCCACAGGGCCCCCTATCAGCCCCAGCATTTT	CASSLTHRAPYQPQHF
12	TRBV29-1	TRBJ2-7	-	-	TGCAGCGTTGAGGCGGACTCCTACGAGCAGTACTTC	CSVEADSYEQYF
13	TRBV10-3	TRBJ2-3	-	-	TGTGCCATCAGGCCCAATGTGGGAGATACGCAGTATTTT	CAIRPNVGDTQYF
18	TRBV5-4	TRBJ2-2	-	-	TGTGCCAGCAGCTTTTCAGTGGGAGAGTTCGCGAACACCGGGGAGCTGTTTTTT	CASSFSVGEFANTGELFF
14	TRBV14	TRBJ2-2	-	TRBD1	TGTGCCAGCAGCCCCGTCAGGGGGCCCGGGGAGCTGTTTTTT	CASSPVRGPGELFF